This T cell receptor beta chain originates from a study of T cell responses to AZD1222 COVID-19 vaccine. Findings of the study overall: Regions 160-218 and 743-854 dominated among vaccine-associated CD4 TCRs spanning spike. Regions left unmutated in variants are reportedly the target of nearly half of spike-specific TCRs. Sampling captured repertoires only after the peak T cell response.

As for this clone: Antigen: not known.

Recipients boosted at about 4 weeks or about 12 weeks are pooled. Only in-frame clones appear in the TCRdb table, and some are missing; sequencing was by immunoSEQ multiplex PCR. The table lists around 150,000 clones, 70% to 90% of them singletons. This CDR3 has 11 amino acids. V lost 1 base to trimming and J lost 7 bases, with 4 bases between them. From germline, CDR1 is LGHNT and CDR2 FRNRAP. This chain joins TRBV12-5 and TRBJ1-1, with unresolved D. This receptor was obtained from an adult who received the AZD1222 COVID-19 vaccine. Source: peripheral blood, taken 28 days after the second AZD1222 dose. Written as DNA, the CDR3 is TGTGCTAGTGGTTTGGGGATTGAAGCTTTCTTT. As protein: CASGLGIEAFF.